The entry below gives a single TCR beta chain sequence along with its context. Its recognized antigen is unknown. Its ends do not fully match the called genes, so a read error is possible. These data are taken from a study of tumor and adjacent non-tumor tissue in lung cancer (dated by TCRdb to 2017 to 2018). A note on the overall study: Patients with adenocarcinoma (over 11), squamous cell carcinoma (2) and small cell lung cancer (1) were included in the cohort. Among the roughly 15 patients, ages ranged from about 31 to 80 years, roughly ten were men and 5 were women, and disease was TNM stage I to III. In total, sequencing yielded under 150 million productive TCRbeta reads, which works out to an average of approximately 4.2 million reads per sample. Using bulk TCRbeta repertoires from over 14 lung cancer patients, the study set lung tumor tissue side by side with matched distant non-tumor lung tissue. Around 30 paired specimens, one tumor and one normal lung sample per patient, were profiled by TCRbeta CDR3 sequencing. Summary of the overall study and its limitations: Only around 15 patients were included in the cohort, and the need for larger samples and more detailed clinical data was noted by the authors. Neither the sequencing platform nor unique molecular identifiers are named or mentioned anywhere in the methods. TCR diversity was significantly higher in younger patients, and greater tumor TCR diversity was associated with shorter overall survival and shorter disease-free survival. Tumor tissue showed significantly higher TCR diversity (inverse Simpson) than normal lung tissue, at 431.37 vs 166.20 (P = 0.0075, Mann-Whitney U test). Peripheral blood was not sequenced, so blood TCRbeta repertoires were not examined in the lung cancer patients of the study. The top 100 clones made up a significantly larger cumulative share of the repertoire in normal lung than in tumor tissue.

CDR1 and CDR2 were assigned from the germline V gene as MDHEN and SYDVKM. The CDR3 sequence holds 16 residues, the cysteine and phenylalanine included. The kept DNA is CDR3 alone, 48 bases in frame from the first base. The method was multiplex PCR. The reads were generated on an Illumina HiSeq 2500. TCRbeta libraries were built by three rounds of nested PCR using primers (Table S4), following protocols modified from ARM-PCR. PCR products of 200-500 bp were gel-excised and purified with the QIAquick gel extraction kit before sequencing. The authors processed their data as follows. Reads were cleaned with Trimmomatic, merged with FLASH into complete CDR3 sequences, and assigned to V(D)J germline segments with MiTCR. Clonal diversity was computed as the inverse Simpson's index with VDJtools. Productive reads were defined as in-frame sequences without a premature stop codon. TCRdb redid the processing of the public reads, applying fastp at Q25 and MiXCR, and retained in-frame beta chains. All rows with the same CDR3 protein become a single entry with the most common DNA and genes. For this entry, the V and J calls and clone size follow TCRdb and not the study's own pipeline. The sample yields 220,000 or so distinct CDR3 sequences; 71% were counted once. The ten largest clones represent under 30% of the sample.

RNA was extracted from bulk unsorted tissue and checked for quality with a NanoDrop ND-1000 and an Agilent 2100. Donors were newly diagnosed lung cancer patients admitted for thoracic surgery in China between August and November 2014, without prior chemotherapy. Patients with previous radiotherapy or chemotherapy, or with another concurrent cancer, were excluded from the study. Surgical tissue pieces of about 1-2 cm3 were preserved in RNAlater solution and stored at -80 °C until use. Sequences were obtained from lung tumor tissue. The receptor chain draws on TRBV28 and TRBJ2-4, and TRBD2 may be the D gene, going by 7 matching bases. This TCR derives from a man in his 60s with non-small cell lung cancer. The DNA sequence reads TGTGTCAGCAGTTTACGGGGGGCGCCTTACAAAAACATTCAGTACTTC. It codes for CVSSLRGAPYKNIQYF.